This T cell receptor (beta chain) was documented in a study of shared clonotypes between healthy human individuals. The overall study: Three plates were used per donor for CD4 naive, three for CD4 memory, two for CD8 naive and one for CD8 memory.

The study, taken as a whole, reports: All-four-donor shared clonotypes had higher generation probabilities than non-shared clonotypes did. Naive CD4 clonotypes were shared across a few donors at 4.5% to 6.5%.

The naive CD8 population came from CD45RO-negative cells selected for CCR7, without terminally differentiated effector memory CD45RA+ cells. Recent acute infections and vaccinations were absent in the healthy HIV-negative adult donors. This clone was detected only a few times. What it binds is not known. Some clones are missing from TCRdb's copy, which holds only in-frame ones; the method was immunoSEQ multiplex PCR. In the table there are millions of clones, roughly 91% of which are singletons. This CDR3 has 15 amino acids. The germline CDR1 and CDR2 sequences are WSHSY and SAAADI. V lost 2 bases and J 5 bases, leaving 15 bases between the germline ends.

The receptor comes from a man aged 18 to 30 in good health. Some clones in this sample may be carry-over from other donors' samples. The chain joins TRBV10-2 to TRBJ1-1; no definite D call. Sample: naive CD8+ T cells from PBMCs. For the CDR3, the DNA is TGCGCCAGCAGTGAGGTTACGGGATTTAGAACTGAAGCTTTCTTT. It codes for CASSEVTGFRTEAFF.